The entry below describes one T cell receptor (beta chain). Its cognate antigen is unknown. This CDR3 contains 13 residues. CDR1 is SGHTA, CDR2 FQGTGA, per germline. V lost 3 bases and J 6 bases, leaving 10 bases between the germline ends. Treatment given: roughly 11-day PBMC culture with coronavirus spike peptide pools or control peptides (ViraFEST assay). With more than eight days of culture completed, CD4+ T cells were isolated by negative selection. These data belong to a study of vaccination and CD4 T cells after COVID-19. Study overall: Convalescent persons amounted to six males plus four females, two of whom were Hispanic. Post-vaccination specimens were collected at a median of roughly 65 days following dose two (range 14 to 241). Cellular stimulation was performed using overlapping spike peptides derived from SARS-CoV-2, HCoV-NL63, HCoV-OC43 and HCoV-229E.

Cultured CD4+ T cells had their DNA profiled by the Oncomine TCR Beta short-read assay. TCRdb used MiXCR to reprocess the PCR reads, holding one entry per CDR3 protein. The sample has roughly 14,000 distinct CDR3 sequences; around a third are singletons. The V gene is TRBV7-3, the J gene TRBJ2-3; D gene unclear. The input for sequencing was CD4+ T cells from blood, cultured in vitro, taken after SARS-CoV-2 vaccination. The sequence came from a human donor who had recovered from COVID-19. The chain's CDR3 is CASSFRPPDTQYF. The CDR3 DNA follows: TGTGCCAGCAGCTTCCGACCCCCGGATACGCAGTATTTT.